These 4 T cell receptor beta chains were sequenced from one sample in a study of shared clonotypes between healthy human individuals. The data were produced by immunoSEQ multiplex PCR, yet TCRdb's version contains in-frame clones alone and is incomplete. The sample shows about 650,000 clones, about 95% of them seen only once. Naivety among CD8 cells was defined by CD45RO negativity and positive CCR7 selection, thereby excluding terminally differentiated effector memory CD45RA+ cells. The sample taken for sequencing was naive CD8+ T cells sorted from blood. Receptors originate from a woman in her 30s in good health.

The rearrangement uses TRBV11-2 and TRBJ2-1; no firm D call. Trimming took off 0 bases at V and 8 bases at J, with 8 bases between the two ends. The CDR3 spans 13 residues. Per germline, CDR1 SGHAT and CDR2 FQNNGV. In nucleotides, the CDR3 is TGTGCCAGCAGCTTAGATAAAAAGCATGAGCAGTTCTTC. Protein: CASSLDKKHEQFF.

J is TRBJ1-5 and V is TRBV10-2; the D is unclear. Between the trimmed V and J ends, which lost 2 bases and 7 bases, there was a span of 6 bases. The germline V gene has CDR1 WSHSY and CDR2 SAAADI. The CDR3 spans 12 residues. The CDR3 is CASSEGEQPQHF. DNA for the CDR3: TGCGCCAGCAGTGAGGGGGAACAGCCCCAGCATTTT.

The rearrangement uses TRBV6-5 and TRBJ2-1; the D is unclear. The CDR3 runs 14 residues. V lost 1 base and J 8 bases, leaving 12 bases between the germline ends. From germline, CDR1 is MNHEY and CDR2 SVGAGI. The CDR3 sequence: CASSYLSIGDEQFF. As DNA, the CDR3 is TGTGCCAGCAGTTACTTGTCTATAGGCGATGAGCAGTTCTTC.

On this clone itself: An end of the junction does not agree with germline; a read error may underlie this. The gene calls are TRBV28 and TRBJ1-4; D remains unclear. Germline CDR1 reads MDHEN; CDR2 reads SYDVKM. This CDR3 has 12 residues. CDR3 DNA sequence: TGTGCCAGCAGTTTAACCCCCCGGCCGGATATTTTT. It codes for CASSLTPRPDIF.